This entry describes one T cell receptor (beta chain). Its target is not known. CDR1 and CDR2 (germline): MGHRA, YSYEKL. The CDR3 consists of 22 residues. V lost 6 bases to trimming and J lost 2 bases; unmatched junction nucleotides: 27. Random hexamers were used to reverse transcribe roughly 0.5 to 1 ug of RNA. Via MiXCR, TCRdb re-called the immunoSEQ multiplex PCR reads, giving one row per CDR3 protein. The sample contains some 210,000 distinct CDR3 sequences, about 94% of which appear only once. This entry comes from a study of CD8 T cells in Susac syndrome. General study findings and limits: Clonal expansion was absent from the CD4+ T cell repertoires in Susac syndrome.

This sequence originates from a human donor with Susac syndrome. V and J are TRBV4-1 and TRBJ2-5; 10 bases fit TRBD1. Sequencing used CD4+ T cells from PBMCs. In nucleotides, the CDR3 is TGCGCCAGCAGAGGCCCGGGACAGGGGACTATCTCCGGTCCCCAGAATCAAGAGACCCAGTACTTC. Residues: CASRGPGQGTISGPQNQETQYF.